This T cell receptor (beta chain) was sequenced for a study of PD-1 blockade in classical Hodgkin lymphoma. Concerning this clone: Its antigen is not identified.

Findings and caveats of the study: Patients who responded completely had about the same baseline diversity as newly diagnosed patients. Newly diagnosed patients were reported to exhibit reduced baseline TCR diversity relative to healthy donors.

V was pared by 2 bases and J by 6 bases, with 11 bases between. The CDR3 sequence is 14 residues long. Germline-derived CDR1 and CDR2 are MGHRA and YSYEKL. Sample time point: cycle 4 day 1 (C4D1), after 5 to 7 weeks of nivolumab. Every single patient, without exception, relapsed after autologous stem cell transplantation, and brentuximab vedotin exposure varied. Clones were read by immunoSEQ multiplex PCR, and TCRdb kept only the in-frame ones, dropping some. The repertoire holds around 60,000 clones, approximately 94% seen once, with about 8% in the top ten. Material: peripheral blood mononuclear cells (PBMCs), obtained before the fourth cycle of nivolumab. The V and J genes are TRBV4-1 and TRBJ2-1, with a weak D call TRBD1 (5 bases). This clonotype was obtained from a human donor with classical Hodgkin lymphoma. The CDR3 nucleotides read TGCGCCAGCAGCCAACTACAGGTCCCCAATGAGCAGTTCTTC. This codes for CASSQLQVPNEQFF.